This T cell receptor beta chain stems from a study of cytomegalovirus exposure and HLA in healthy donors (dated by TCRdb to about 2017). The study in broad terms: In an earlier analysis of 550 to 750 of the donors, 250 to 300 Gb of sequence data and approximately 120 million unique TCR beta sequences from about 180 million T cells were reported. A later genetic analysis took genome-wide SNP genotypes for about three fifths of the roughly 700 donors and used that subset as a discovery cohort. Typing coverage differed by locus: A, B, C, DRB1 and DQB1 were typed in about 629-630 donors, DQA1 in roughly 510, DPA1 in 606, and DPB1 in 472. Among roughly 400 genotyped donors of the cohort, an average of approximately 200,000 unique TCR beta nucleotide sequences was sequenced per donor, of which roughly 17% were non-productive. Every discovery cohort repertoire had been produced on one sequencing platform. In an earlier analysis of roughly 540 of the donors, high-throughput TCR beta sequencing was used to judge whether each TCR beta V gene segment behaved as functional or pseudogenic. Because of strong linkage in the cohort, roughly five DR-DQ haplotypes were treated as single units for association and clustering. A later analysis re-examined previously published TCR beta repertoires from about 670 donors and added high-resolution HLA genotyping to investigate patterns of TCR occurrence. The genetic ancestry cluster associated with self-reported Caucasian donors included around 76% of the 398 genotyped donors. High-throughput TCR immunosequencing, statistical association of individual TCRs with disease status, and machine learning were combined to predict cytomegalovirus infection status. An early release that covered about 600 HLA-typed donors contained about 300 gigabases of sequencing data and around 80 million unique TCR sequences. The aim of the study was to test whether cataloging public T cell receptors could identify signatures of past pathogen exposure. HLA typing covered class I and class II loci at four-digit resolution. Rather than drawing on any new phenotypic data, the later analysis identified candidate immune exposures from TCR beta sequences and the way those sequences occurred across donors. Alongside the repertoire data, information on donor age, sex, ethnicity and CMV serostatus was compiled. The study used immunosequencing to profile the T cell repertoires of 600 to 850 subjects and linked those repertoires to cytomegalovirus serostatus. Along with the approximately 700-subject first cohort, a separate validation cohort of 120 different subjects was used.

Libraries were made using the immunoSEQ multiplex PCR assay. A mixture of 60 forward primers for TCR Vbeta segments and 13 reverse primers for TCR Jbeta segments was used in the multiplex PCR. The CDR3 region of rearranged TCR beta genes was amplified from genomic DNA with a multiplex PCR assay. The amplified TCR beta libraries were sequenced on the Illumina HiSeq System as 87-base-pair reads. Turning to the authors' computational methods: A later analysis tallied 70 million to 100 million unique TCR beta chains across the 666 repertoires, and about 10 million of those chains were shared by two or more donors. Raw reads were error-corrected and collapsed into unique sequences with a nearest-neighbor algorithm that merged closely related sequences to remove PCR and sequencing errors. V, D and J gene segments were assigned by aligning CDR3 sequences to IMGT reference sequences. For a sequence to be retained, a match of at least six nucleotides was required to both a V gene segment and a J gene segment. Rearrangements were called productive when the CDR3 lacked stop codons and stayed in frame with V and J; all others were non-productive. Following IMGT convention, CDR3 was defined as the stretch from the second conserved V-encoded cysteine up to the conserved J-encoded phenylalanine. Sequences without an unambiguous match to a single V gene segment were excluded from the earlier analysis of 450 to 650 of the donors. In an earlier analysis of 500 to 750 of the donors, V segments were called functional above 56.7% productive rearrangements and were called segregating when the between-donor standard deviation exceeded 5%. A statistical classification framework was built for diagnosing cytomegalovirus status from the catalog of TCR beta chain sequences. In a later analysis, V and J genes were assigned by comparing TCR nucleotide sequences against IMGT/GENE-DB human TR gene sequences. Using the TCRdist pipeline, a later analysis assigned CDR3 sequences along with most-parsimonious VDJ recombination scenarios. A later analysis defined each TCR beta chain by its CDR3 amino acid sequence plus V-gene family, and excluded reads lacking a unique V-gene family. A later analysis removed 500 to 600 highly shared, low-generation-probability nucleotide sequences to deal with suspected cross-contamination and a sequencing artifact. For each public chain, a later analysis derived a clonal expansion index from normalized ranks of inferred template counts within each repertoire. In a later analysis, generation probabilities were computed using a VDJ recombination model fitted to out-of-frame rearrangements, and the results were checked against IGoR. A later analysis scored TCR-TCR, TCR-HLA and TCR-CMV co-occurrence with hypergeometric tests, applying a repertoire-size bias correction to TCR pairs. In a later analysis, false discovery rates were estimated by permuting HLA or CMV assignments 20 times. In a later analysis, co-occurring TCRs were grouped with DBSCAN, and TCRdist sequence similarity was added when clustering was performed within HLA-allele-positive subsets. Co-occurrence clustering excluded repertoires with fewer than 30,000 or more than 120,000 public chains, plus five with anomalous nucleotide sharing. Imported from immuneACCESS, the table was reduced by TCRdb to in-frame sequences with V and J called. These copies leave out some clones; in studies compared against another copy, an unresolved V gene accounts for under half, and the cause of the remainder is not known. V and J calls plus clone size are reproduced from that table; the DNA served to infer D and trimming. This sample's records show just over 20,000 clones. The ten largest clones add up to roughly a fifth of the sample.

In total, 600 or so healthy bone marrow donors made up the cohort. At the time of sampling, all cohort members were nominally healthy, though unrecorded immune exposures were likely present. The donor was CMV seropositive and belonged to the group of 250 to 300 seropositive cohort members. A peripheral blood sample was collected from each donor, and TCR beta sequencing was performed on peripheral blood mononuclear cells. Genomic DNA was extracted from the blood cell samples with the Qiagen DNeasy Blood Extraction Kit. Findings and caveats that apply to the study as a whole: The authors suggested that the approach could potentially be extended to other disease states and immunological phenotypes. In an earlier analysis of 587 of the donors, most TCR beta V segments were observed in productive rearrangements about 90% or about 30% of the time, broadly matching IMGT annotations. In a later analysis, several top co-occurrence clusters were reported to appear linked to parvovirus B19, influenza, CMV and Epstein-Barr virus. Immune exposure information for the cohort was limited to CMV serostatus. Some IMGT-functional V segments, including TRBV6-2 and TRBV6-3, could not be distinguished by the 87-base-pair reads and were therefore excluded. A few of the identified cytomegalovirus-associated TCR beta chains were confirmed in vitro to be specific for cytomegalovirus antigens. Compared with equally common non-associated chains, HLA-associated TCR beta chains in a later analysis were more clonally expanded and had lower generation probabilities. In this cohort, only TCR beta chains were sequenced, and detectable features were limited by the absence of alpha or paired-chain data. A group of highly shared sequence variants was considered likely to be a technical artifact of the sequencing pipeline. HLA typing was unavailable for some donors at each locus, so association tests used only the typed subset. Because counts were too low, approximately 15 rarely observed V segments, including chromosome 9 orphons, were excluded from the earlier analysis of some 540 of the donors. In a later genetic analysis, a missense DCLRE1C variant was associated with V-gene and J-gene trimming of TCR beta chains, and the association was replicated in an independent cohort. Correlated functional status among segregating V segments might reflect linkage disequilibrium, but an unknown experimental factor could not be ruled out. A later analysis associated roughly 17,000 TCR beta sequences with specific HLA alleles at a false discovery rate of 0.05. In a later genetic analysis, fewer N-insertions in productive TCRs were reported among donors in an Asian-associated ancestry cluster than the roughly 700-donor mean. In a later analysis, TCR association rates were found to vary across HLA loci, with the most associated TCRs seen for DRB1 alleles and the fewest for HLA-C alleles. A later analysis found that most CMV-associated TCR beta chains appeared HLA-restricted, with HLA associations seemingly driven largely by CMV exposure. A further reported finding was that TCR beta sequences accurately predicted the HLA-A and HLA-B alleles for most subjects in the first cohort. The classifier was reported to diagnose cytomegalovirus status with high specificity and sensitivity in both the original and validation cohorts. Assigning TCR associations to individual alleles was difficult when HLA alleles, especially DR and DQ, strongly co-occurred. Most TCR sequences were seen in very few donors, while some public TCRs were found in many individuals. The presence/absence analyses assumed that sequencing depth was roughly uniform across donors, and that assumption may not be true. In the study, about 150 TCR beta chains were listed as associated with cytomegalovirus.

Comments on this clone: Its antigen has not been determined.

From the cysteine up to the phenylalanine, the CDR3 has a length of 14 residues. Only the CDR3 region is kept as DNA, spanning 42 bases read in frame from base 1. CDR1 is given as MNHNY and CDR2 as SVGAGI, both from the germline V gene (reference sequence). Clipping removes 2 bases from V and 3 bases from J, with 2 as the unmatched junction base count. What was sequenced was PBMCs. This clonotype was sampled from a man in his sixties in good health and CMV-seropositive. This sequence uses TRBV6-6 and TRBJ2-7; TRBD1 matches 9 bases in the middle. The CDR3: CASSYPGQGYEQYF. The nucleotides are TGTGCCAGCAGTTACCCGGGACAGGGCTACGAGCAGTACTTC.